This TCR beta chain was identified in a study of T cell responses to AZD1222 COVID-19 vaccine. Study summary: The study pooled second doses at about 4 or about 12 weeks.

Study-wide results and limits: Of the AZD1222 recipients, only five to seven were seropositive at baseline. The donor group comprised mostly white British people and more females; the analysis possibly underestimated clonal diversity. Reportedly, nearly half the spike-specific TCRs target unmutated variant regions.

About this clone itself: Antigen specificity is unknown.

Per the germline V gene, CDR1 is SGHTA and CDR2 is FQGNSA. The V end was cut by 7 bases, the J end by 9 bases, with 18 bases between. This CDR3 has 13 amino acids. Using immunoSEQ multiplex PCR, the repertoire was profiled, and TCRdb retains in-frame clones only, with some absent. The sample yields about 100,000 clones, more than 75% seen once. The specimen was peripheral blood, collected on day 0 of AZD1222 vaccination. The sequence derives from an adult in good health. This chain links TRBV7-2 with TRBJ1-2, with D uncertain. The CDR3 nucleotides read TGTGCCAGCACATCCCCCCCCAGAGGGAGCTACACCTTC. Amino acids: CASTSPPRGSYTF.